Below are 27 T cell receptor beta chains sequenced from a single sample in a study of OX40 agonist ivuxolimab in advanced cancers. Method: immunoSEQ multiplex PCR; TCRdb's copy keeps in-frame clones and lacks some. The table includes approximately 12,000 clones, roughly 71% detected once. The sequenced sample was CD4+ or CD8+ T cells sorted from blood, obtained in a trial of the OX40 agonist ivuxolimab. All receptors derive from an adult with an advanced solid tumor such as melanoma, head and neck, liver or kidney cancer.

By frequency in the sample, this clone is medium-sized. The V and J genes are TRBV5-1 and TRBJ2-7; D perhaps matches TRBD1 (6 bases). The V end lost 4 bases, the J end lost 4 bases, and 21 bases lay between the germline ends. The CDR3 has 16 residues. Germline V gene lookup returns CDR1 SGHRS and CDR2 YFSETQ. CDR3 DNA: TGCGCCAGCAGCCCCTACAGCGATTCGGGGACATACGAGCAGTACTTC. Its translation: CASSPYSDSGTYEQYF. The whole variable domain, filled in from reference TRBV5-1 and TRBJ2-7, reads KAGVTQTPRYLIKTRGQQVTLSCSPISGHRSVSWYQQTPGQGLQFLFEYFSETQRNKGNFPGRFSGRQFSNSRSEMNVSTLELGDSALYLCASSPYSDSGTYEQYFGPGTRLTVT.

The chain employs TRBV7-9 and TRBJ2-7; 9 bases align to TRBD2. J lost 4 bases, V lost 1 base, and 8 bases had no gene match. CDR1 is SEHNR, CDR2 FQNEAQ, per germline (reference sequence). The CDR3 is made up of 16 amino acids. The CDR3 loop reads CASSLVRGRGGYEQYF. For the CDR3, the DNA is TGTGCCAGCAGCTTAGTCCGCGGGAGGGGTGGATACGAGCAGTACTTC.

The chain employs TRBV6-5 and TRBJ2-2; D uncertain. Trimming took off 2 bases at V and 6 bases at J, with 4 bases between the two ends. The CDR3 spans 12 residues. CDR1 and CDR2 (germline): MNHEY, SVGAGI. The CDR3 protein is CASSYPPGELFF. CDR3 DNA: TGTGCCAGCAGTTACCCCCCCGGGGAGCTGTTTTTT.

This sequence joins TRBV6-5 and TRBJ1-2; no firm D call. The V gene lost 1 base and the J gene lost 7 bases, with 10 bases spanning the gap. This CDR3 is 13 amino acids long. Germline V CDR1 and CDR2: MNHEY, SVGAGI. CDR3 DNA: TGTGCCAGCAGTTACTATGGGGATTTTGGCTACACCTTC. Translated: CASSYYGDFGYTF.

The J gene is TRBJ2-7, the V gene TRBV27, with TRBD1 identical over 8 bases. Per the germline V gene, CDR1 is MNHEY and CDR2 is SMNVEV (reference sequence). The length of the CDR3 is 16 residues. V trimming: 3 bases; J trimming: 7 bases; junction bases outside the gene matches: 14. CDR3 residues: CASSFFPRQGSEEQYF. CDR3 bases: TGTGCCAGCAGTTTTTTCCCCCGACAGGGGTCGGAGGAGCAGTACTTC.

This chain connects TRBV19 to TRBJ1-1; D may be TRBD1 (5 bases). This CDR3 region has 15 residues. Germline V gives CDR1 LNHDA, CDR2 SQIVND (reference sequence). The V end was cut by 8 bases, the J end by 3 bases, with 19 bases between. CDR3 in DNA: TGTGCCAGTTCTATTGGGGGGGTATCGGACACTGAAGCTTTCTTT. It codes for CASSIGGVSDTEAFF.

Only one count was recorded for this clone. V usage is TRBV7-6 and J usage is TRBJ2-5; weak D call: TRBD1 (6 bases). V lost 1 base and J lost 3, with 9 bases in between. This CDR3 is 14 amino acids long. CDR1 and CDR2 from the germline V gene are SGHVS and FNYEAQ. The CDR3 DNA sequence: TGTGCCAGCAGCTTAGTGCCAGGGGAAGAGACCCAGTACTTC. Protein product: CASSLVPGEETQYF.

This sequence joins TRBV7-9 and TRBJ1-1; the match to TRBD1 covers 9 bases. Germline values: CDR1 SEHNR, CDR2 FQNEAQ (reference sequence). This CDR3 comprises 18 residues. V was pared by 5 bases and J by 1 base, with 14 bases of the junction left unmatched. The CDR3 is CASSGRQGGKAGNTEAFF. CDR3 nucleotide sequence: TGTGCCAGCAGCGGGAGACAGGGGGGAAAGGCGGGGAACACTGAAGCTTTCTTT.

As concerns this clone: The sample has other DNA sequences that encode this CDR3 too. The CDR3 region is CASSFGGSYEQYF. CDR3 bases: TGTGCCAGCAGCTTCGGGGGCTCCTACGAGCAGTACTTC. This chain joins TRBV7-6 and TRBJ2-7, with TRBD2 as a possible D gene (6 bases). The CDR3 has 13 residues. Germline V CDR1 and CDR2: SGHVS, FNYEAQ. V was clipped by 3 bases and J by 0 bases, with 6 bases between them.

This clone has a handful of counts. The chain recombines TRBV7-9 with TRBJ2-1; 9 bases match TRBD1. The V and J ends lost 2 bases and 3 bases, in that order; junction bases with no gene match: 2. This CDR3 contains 15 residues. Germline V gives CDR1 SEHNR, CDR2 FQNEAQ (reference sequence). The CDR3 sequence: CASSLLTGGYNEQFF. The CDR3 DNA reads as TGTGCCAGCAGCTTACTGACAGGGGGCTACAATGAGCAGTTCTTC.

V gene TRBV21-1 combines with J gene TRBJ2-7; no check of the table's D call, TRBD1, against the DNA was made. TRBV21-1 is flagged as a pseudogene. This CDR3 spans 16 amino acids. The CDR3 DNA is TGTGCCAGCAGCAAAAAAGGTTTACAGGGGACCTACGAGCAGTACTTC. It yields the protein CASSKKGLQGTYEQYF.

Only one count was recorded for this clone. The genes are TRBV10-3 and TRBJ2-3; TRBD2 agrees at 7 bases. CDR1 is ENHRY, CDR2 SYGVKD, per germline. V lost 2 bases and J lost 7; bases outside the gene matches: 9. This CDR3 has 15 amino acids. The CDR3, as DNA: TGTGCCATCAGTGAGCGGCTAGCGGAAGAAAATACGCAGTATTTT. The encoded protein is CAISERLAEENTQYF.

The rearrangement uses TRBV7-9 and TRBJ1-1; D perhaps matches TRBD1 (5 bases). Trimming removed 4 bases at V and 0 bases at J, with 12 bases between. This CDR3 is built from 15 residues. The germline gives CDR1 SEHNR, CDR2 FQNEAQ (reference sequence). This CDR3 is CASSSGPDMNTEAFF. DNA for the CDR3: TGTGCCAGCAGCTCTGGACCGGACATGAACACTGAAGCTTTCTTT.

By sample fraction, this clone is large. The chain has TRBV4-2 and TRBJ2-7; no clear D. The CDR3 spans 14 residues. Germline values: CDR1 LGHNA, CDR2 YNFKEQ. The V gene lost 0 bases and the J gene lost 0 bases, with 6 bases spanning the gap. The DNA of the CDR3 is TGTGCCAGCAGCCAAGAGGCGACCTCCTACGAGCAGTACTTC. As protein: CASSQEATSYEQYF.

The chain carries TRBV5-1 and TRBJ1-2, with 7 bases matching TRBD1. The CDR3 runs to 13 residues. From germline, CDR1 is SGHRS and CDR2 YFSETQ. Trimming at V came to 4 bases and at J to 8 bases, leaving 8 bases not matched to a gene. The CDR3 here is CASSDGTDGGYTF. The CDR3, as DNA: TGCGCCAGCAGCGACGGGACAGATGGGGGCTACACCTTC.

The chain's CDR3 is CASSLEGARTEAFF. In DNA, the CDR3 is TGTGCCAGCAGTTTAGAGGGGGCCAGGACCGAAGCTTTCTTT. V gene TRBV28 combines with J gene TRBJ1-1; TRBD1 agrees at 7 bases. With V trimmed by 2 bases and J by 8 bases, 8 bases remained unmatched. CDR1 and CDR2 from the germline V gene are MDHEN and SYDVKM. This CDR3 has 14 residues.

This clone was seen more than once but under ten times. The chain has TRBV19 and TRBJ2-1, with 13 bases matching TRBD2. Germline CDR1 LNHDA, CDR2 SQIVND (reference sequence). The CDR3 has 16 amino acids. V gave up 4 bases and J gave up 7 bases; unmatched junction bases: 7. The CDR3 sequence: CASSNPQGLAGNEQFF. Here the CDR3 DNA reads TGTGCCAGTAGTAACCCTCAGGGACTAGCGGGGAATGAGCAGTTCTTC.

Only a few counts were recorded for this clone. This sequence joins TRBV2 and TRBJ1-5; D call uncertain. The length of the CDR3 is 12 residues. CDR1 is SNHLY and CDR2 is FYNNEI in the germline V gene. Trimming took 6 bases from V and 5 from J, leaving 8 bases between them. The CDR3 here is CASSLLDQPQHF. In DNA form, the CDR3 reads TGTGCCAGCAGCTTGCTAGATCAGCCCCAGCATTTT.

CDR3 loop: CASSLAVGSYEQYF. CDR3 sequence (DNA): TGTGCCAGCAGCTTAGCCGTCGGGTCCTACGAGCAGTACTTC. The chain has TRBV11-1 and TRBJ2-7; D ambiguous. The CDR3 is made up of 14 amino acids. Germline CDR1 SGHAT, CDR2 FQDESV (reference sequence). V was trimmed by 0 bases and J by 1 base, leaving 7 bases between them.

The chain uses TRBV5-4 and TRBJ2-5, with TRBD1 as a possible D gene (6 bases). The DNA end is a closer match to TRBJ2-7, so the J assignment may be wrong. Germline V gene sequence: CDR1 SGHNT, CDR2 YYREEE (reference sequence). The CDR3 sequence is 13 residues long. CDR3 in DNA: TGTGCCAGCAGCTTGGGACAGGACTACGAGCAGTACTTC. Protein: CASSLGQDYEQYF.

The chain combines TRBV5-1 with TRBJ2-1; 11 nucleotides line up with TRBD2. J gave up 5 bases and V 4 bases, and 8 bases lay outside the gene matches. CDR3 size: 16 residues. Germline V gene lookup returns CDR1 SGHRS and CDR2 YFSETQ. The DNA of the CDR3 is TGCGCCAGCAGCCATTTCCCGGGACTAGCGGACAATGAGCAGTTCTTC. Its translation is CASSHFPGLADNEQFF.

The rearrangement joins TRBV15 to TRBJ2-3; 7 bases are shared with TRBD2. Germline-derived CDR1 and CDR2 are LNHNV and YYDKDF (reference sequence). The length of the CDR3 is 16 residues. The J segment lost 6 bases and the V segment lost 1 base, leaving 10 bases of the junction unmatched. The CDR3 DNA reads TGTGCCACCAGCAGAGGTTGGGGGGGTTCGTCTGATACGCAGTATTTT. This codes for CATSRGWGGSSDTQYF.

V gene TRBV28 combines with J gene TRBJ1-2, with TRBD1 matching over 7 bases. After removal of 7 bases from V and 3 bases from J, the junction contained 5 bases not matched to a gene. The CDR3 loop spans 13 amino acids. Germline-derived CDR1 and CDR2 are MDHEN and SYDVKM. Written as DNA, the CDR3 is TGTGCCAGCACGACAGGGCGGCACTATGGCTACACCTTC. Translated, it gives CASTTGRHYGYTF.

This clone was picked up a small number of times. An end of the junction does not agree with germline; a read error may underlie this. The chain carries TRBV7-7 and TRBJ2-2; D is unclear. This CDR3 region has 13 residues. CDR1 is SSHAT and CDR2 is FNYEAQ in the germline V gene (reference sequence). The CDR3 loop reads CASSLLPTGELFF. The CDR3 DNA sequence: TGTGCTAGCAGCTTGCTGCCAACCGGGGAGCTGTTTTTT. The variable domain in full, completed from reference TRBV7-7 and TRBJ2-2, reads GAGVSQSPRYKVTKRGQDVTLRCDPISSHATLYWYQQALGQGPEFLTYFNYEAQPDKSGLPSDRFSAERPEGSISTLTIQRTEQRDSAMYRCASSLLPTGELFFGEGSRLTVL.

The rearrangement joins TRBV28 to TRBJ1-1; 10 nucleotides align to TRBD1. The CDR3 is 15 amino acids. The V and J ends lost 3 bases and 8 bases, in that order; junction bases with no gene match: 9. CDR1 is MDHEN, CDR2 SYDVKM, per germline. DNA of the CDR3: TGTGCCAGCAGTTTTTCCGGGACAGGGGAAGCCGAAGCTTTCTTT. It translates to CASSFSGTGEAEAFF.

This clone has just one count. The chain links TRBV19 to TRBJ2-5, with 14 bases matching TRBD2. TRBJ2-7 explains the end of the DNA better; the J call may be wrong. Germline assignment: CDR1 LNHDA and CDR2 SQIVND (reference sequence). CDR3 length: 16 residues. Here the CDR3 reads CASSMGLAGAGYEQYF. CDR3 in DNA: TGTGCCAGTAGTATGGGACTAGCGGGAGCCGGCTACGAGCAGTACTTC.

With regard to this clone: The sample has other DNA sequences that encode this CDR3 too. The genes are TRBV27 and TRBJ2-7; D is ambiguous. Trimming took 2 bases from V and 3 from J, leaving 8 bases between them. Germline loops: CDR1 MNHEY, CDR2 SMNVEV (reference sequence). The CDR3 contains 13 residues. The CDR3 bases are TGTGCCAGCAGTTTAGGACGGAGCTACGAGCAGTACTTC. This gives the protein CASSLGRSYEQYF.